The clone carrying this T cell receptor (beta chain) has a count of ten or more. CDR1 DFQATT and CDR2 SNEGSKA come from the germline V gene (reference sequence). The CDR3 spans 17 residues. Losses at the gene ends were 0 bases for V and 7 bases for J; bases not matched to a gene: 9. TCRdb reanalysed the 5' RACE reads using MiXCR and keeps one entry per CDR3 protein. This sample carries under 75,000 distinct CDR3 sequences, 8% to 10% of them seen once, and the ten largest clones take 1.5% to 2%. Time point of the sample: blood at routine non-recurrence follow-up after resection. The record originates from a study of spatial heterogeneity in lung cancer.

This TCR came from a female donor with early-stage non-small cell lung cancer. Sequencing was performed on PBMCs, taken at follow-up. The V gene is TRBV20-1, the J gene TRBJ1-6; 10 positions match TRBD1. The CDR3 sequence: CSARDPEGQGMNSPLHF. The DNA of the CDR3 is TGCAGTGCTAGAGACCCCGAGGGACAGGGGATGAATTCACCCCTCCACTTT.